This is a list of T cell receptor beta chains from one sample in a study of OX40 agonist ivuxolimab in advanced cancers. The repertoire was sequenced with immunoSEQ multiplex PCR; TCRdb's copy has only in-frame clones and lacks some. The sample holds fewer than 90,000 clones, around 88% seen once. Sequencing used CD4+ or CD8+ T cells sorted from blood, obtained in a trial of the OX40 agonist ivuxolimab. These receptors came from an adult with an advanced solid tumor such as melanoma, head and neck, liver or kidney cancer. Both conserved end residues are part of each CDR3. A D gene is named only where the DNA matches it firmly.

V	J	D	CDR3
TRBV4-1	TRBJ2-7	TRBD1	CASSQEGDRGAYEQYF
TRBV5-1	TRBJ1-2	NA	CASSPTSSGYGYTF
TRBV27	TRBJ2-1	NA	CASSLEAVGGQFF
TRBV5-1	TRBJ1-4	NA	CASSSGSTPAEKLFF
TRBV5-5	TRBJ2-7	NA	CASSLDPGAEQYF
TRBV5-1	TRBJ1-5	NA	CASSLTGSNQPQHF
TRBV6-5	TRBJ2-5	NA	CASSSRAETQYF
TRBV27	TRBJ2-3	NA	CASSRTRAITDTQYF
TRBV11-3	TRBJ2-5	NA	CASSLMGTEETQYF
TRBV30	TRBJ2-6	TRBD1	CAWSVRDRAPGANVLTF
TRBV5-4	TRBJ2-1	TRBD2	CASSTGLAGSYNEQFF
TRBV7-2	TRBJ1-5	NA	CASSTRMGGSNQPQHF
TRBV7-2	TRBJ1-1	TRBD1	CASSLDRGMNTEAFF
TRBV4-2	TRBJ2-1	TRBD2	CASTPGLANNEQFF
TRBV7-2	TRBJ2-1	TRBD2	CASSQVPGLAGYNEQFF
TRBV5-1	TRBJ2-7	TRBD2	CASSDGLAGALSSYEQYF
TRBV30	TRBJ1-1	NA	CAWSVERWGREAFF
TRBV19	TRBJ1-5	NA	CASSIFSGGGNQPQHF
TRBV4-2	TRBJ2-7	TRBD2	CASSQVATGGPIEQYF
TRBV19	TRBJ2-1	TRBD1	CASSRGQANSYNEQFF
TRBV5-1	TRBJ2-5	NA	CASNRDGQETQYF